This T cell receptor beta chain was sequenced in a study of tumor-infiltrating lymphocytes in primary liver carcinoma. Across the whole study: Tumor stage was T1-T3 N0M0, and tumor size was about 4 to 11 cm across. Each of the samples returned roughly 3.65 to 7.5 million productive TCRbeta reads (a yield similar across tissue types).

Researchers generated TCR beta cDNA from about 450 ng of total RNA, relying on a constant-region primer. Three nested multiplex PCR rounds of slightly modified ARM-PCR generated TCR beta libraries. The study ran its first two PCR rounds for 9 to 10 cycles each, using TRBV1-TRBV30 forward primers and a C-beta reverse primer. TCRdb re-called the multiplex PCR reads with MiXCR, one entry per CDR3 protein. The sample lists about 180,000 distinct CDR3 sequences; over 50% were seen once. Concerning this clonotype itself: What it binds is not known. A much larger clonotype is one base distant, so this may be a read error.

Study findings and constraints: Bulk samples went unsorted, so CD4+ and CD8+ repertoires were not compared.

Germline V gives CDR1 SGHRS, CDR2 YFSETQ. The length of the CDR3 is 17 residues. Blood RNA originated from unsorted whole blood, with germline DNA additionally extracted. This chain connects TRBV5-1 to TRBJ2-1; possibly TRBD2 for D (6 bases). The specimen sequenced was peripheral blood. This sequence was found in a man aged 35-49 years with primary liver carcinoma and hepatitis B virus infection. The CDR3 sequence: CASSLARDSGSYNEQCF. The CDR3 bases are TGCGCCAGCAGCTTGGCACGGGACTCCGGCTCCTACAATGAGCAGTGCTTC.